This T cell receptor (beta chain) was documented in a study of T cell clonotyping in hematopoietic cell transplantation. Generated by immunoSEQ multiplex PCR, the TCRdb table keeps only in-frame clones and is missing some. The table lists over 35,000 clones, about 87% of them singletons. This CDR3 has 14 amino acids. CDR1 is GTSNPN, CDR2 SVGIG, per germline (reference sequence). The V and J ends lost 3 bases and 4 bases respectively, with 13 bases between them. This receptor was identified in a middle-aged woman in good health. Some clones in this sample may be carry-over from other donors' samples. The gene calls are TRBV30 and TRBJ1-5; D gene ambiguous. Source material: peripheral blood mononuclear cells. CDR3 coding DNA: TGTGCCTGGAGCCGGGGTAGAGGGAATCAGCCCCAGCATTTT. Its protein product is CAWSRGRGNQPQHF. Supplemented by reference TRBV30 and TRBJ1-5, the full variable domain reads SQTIHQWPATLVQPVGSPLSLECTVEGTSNPNLYWYRQAAGRGLQLLFYSVGIGQISSEVPQNLSASRPQDRQFILSSKKLLLSDSGFYLCAWSRGRGNQPQHFGDGTRLSIL.